The 30 T cell receptor beta chains below all came from one sample that was sequenced in a study of blood T cell repertoires in COVID-19. Only in-frame clones appear in the TCRdb table, and some are missing; sequencing was by immunoSEQ multiplex PCR. The data show over 250,000 clones, roughly 80% seen once. The sequencing sample was made of peripheral blood. The receptors shown here come from a human donor with COVID-19, enrolled during active disease. The donor label of this sample is uncertain.

V usage is TRBV2 and J usage is TRBJ1-5, with D tentatively TRBD1 (6 bases). The germline V and J ends were trimmed by 6 bases and 5 bases, with 11 bases remaining between them. This CDR3 is 13 amino acids long. Germline CDR1 and CDR2: SNHLY and FYNNEI. The CDR3 is CASRRTADQPQHF. CDR3 sequence (DNA): TGTGCCAGCAGGAGGACAGCTGATCAGCCCCAGCATTTT.

This clone has only one observation. The chain joins TRBV11-2 to TRBJ2-1, with 7 bases that match TRBD1. Germline V gene lookup returns CDR1 SGHAT and CDR2 FQNNGV. The CDR3 is made up of 14 amino acids. Germline trimming cut 1 base from V and 9 bases from J; bases unmatched to any gene: 6. The CDR3 sequence is CASSLGQGVGEQFF. Written as DNA, the CDR3 is TGTGCCAGCAGCTTAGGACAGGGCGTTGGTGAGCAGTTCTTC. The entire variable domain, with the rest obtained from reference TRBV11-2 and TRBJ2-1, is as follows: EAGVAQSPRYKIIEKRQSVAFWCNPISGHATLYWYQQILGQGPKLLIQFQNNGVVDDSQLPKDRFSAERLKGVDSTLKIQPAKLEDSAVYLCASSLGQGVGEQFFGPGTRLTVL.

The chain employs TRBV7-9 and TRBJ1-1, with 7 bases lining up with TRBD1. The CDR3 consists of 15 residues. V was clipped by 4 bases and J by 0 bases; unmatched bases: 5. Per the germline V gene, CDR1 is SEHNR and CDR2 is FQNEAQ (reference sequence). DNA of the CDR3: TGTGCCAGCAGCTACCGTACAGGGGTGAACACTGAAGCTTTCTTT. As protein: CASSYRTGVNTEAFF.

The V gene is TRBV18, the J gene TRBJ2-7; D is undetermined. Deletions cut 0 bases from V and 3 bases from J, with 6 bases between. The CDR3 loop spans 13 amino acids. Germline-derived CDR1 and CDR2 are KGHSH and LQKENI. CDR3 DNA sequence: TGTGCCAGCTCACCACCTGCAGACTACGAGCAGTACTTC. Protein product: CASSPPADYEQYF.

This clone was detected only once. The chain couples TRBV19 to TRBJ2-1; 9 positions match TRBD1. Per germline, CDR1 LNHDA and CDR2 SQIVND (reference sequence). V trimming: 4 bases; J trimming: 2 bases; junction bases outside the gene matches: 9. The length of the CDR3 is 17 residues. The CDR3 loop reads CASSTLQGANTYNEQFF. The CDR3 DNA follows: TGTGCCAGTAGTACCCTACAGGGGGCGAATACCTACAATGAGCAGTTCTTC.

The rearrangement uses TRBV2 and TRBJ2-7; 9 positions agree with TRBD2. The CDR3 runs 14 residues. The germline V gene has CDR1 SNHLY and CDR2 FYNNEI. J gave up 4 bases and V 7 bases, and 8 bases lay outside the gene matches. CDR3 coding DNA: TGTGCCAGCAAGGGGGCGGGAGGGGTTTACGAGCAGTACTTC. This codes for CASKGAGGVYEQYF.

The chain recombines TRBV30 with TRBJ1-5, with a tentative D call TRBD1 (5 bases). The CDR3 is 12 amino acids. With 0 bases removed from V and 7 bases from J, the gap between germline ends came to 7 bases. Germline V CDR1 and CDR2: GTSNPN, SVGIG (reference sequence). DNA of the CDR3: TGTGCCTGGAGTGTCCGGGGGCAGCCCCAGCATTTT. Translating it yields CAWSVRGQPQHF.

The chain combines TRBV9 with TRBJ2-1, with 10 nucleotides matching TRBD2. Germline trimming cut 4 bases from V and 2 bases from J; bases unmatched to any gene: 15. CDR1 SGDLS and CDR2 YYNGEE come from the germline V gene. CDR3 size: 19 residues. The CDR3 spells CASSPEGTSEFSPYNEQFF. The CDR3 DNA reads TGTGCCAGCAGCCCCGAGGGGACTAGCGAGTTTTCCCCCTACAATGAGCAGTTCTTC.

The chain employs TRBV3-1 (or the pseudogene TRBV3-2) and TRBJ2-3; D uncertain. Germline CDR1 and CDR2: LGHDT and YNNKEL (reference sequence). V was trimmed by 4 bases and J by 3 bases, leaving 17 bases between them. The CDR3 has 16 amino acids. CDR3 bases: TGTGCCAGCAGCCGGTCACTTGATACCCTTACAGATACGCAGTATTTT. Its translation: CASSRSLDTLTDTQYF.

The chain joins TRBV21-1 to TRBJ1-5. TRBV21-1 is labeled a pseudogene. The CDR3 is 18 residues long. The CDR3: CASSKEVGGRQYNQPQHF. CDR3 nucleotides: TGTGCCAGCAGCAAAGAAGTCGGGGGGAGACAGTACAATCAGCCCCAGCATTTT.

The chain uses TRBV10-3 and TRBJ2-2; 14 nucleotides line up with TRBD2. V gave up 8 bases and J gave up 7 bases; unmatched junction bases: 9. From germline, CDR1 is ENHRY and CDR2 SYGVKD. The CDR3 loop spans 16 amino acids. The CDR3 DNA reads TGTGCCATCGGAGGGACTAGCGGGAGTCAAAACGGGGAGCTGTTTTTT. Translation gives CAIGGTSGSQNGELFF.

The V and J genes are TRBV27 and TRBJ2-1, with 10 bases matching TRBD2. From germline, CDR1 is MNHEY and CDR2 SMNVEV (reference sequence). Trimming cost V 1 base and J 9 bases; bases outside gene matches: 9. The CDR3 is made up of 16 amino acids. The CDR3, as DNA: TGTGCCAGCAGTTTATTTTCTAGCGGGAGAGGCAGTGAGCAGTTCTTC. Translating it yields CASSLFSSGRGSEQFF.

This rearrangement joins TRBV30 to TRBJ2-5; 8 bases are a match to TRBD2. The trim removed 3 bases at V and 5 bases at J, leaving 5 bases unmatched. This CDR3 contains 13 residues. CDR1 and CDR2 from the germline V gene are GTSNPN and SVGIG (reference sequence). CDR3 nucleotides: TGTGCCTGGAGGATAGCGGGATGGGAGACCCAGTACTTC. Translated, it gives CAWRIAGWETQYF.

This chain connects TRBV19 to TRBJ2-5; D is possibly TRBD2 (5 bases). Germline loops: CDR1 LNHDA, CDR2 SQIVND (reference sequence). Deletions cut 5 bases from V and 5 bases from J, with 18 bases between. The CDR3 totals 15 residues. CDR3 sequence: CASSSPRTGGETQYF. The CDR3 region has the DNA TGTGCCAGTAGTTCTCCCAGGACTGGCGGCGAGACCCAGTACTTC.

This clone appeared once. The chain combines TRBV7-9 with TRBJ2-7; no reliable D call. The length of the CDR3 is 12 residues. The germline gives CDR1 SEHNR, CDR2 FQNEAQ (reference sequence). V was shortened by 5 bases and J by 3 bases, with 8 bases between the two germline ends. The chain's CDR3 is CASSKNSYEQYF. CDR3 DNA sequence: TGTGCCAGCAGCAAGAACAGCTACGAGCAGTACTTC.

For this clone: Different DNA sequences within this sample yield the same CDR3. The chain links TRBV9 to TRBJ2-3, with D tentatively TRBD2 (6 bases). Germline values: CDR1 SGDLS, CDR2 YYNGEE. The CDR3 totals 16 residues. The V gene lost 0 bases and the J gene lost 0 bases, with 11 bases spanning the gap. The CDR3 spells CASSVDGGTSTDTQYF. The CDR3 DNA reads as TGTGCCAGCAGCGTAGACGGCGGGACTAGCACAGATACGCAGTATTTT.

The CDR3: CSASTDYGYTF. CDR3 DNA: TGCAGCGCTTCGACAGACTATGGCTACACCTTC. V gene TRBV29-1 combines with J gene TRBJ1-2, with D tentatively TRBD1 (5 bases). This CDR3 region has 11 residues. Germline CDR1 is SQVTM and CDR2 is ANQGSEA. Trimming pared 7 bases from V and 3 bases from J, leaving 9 bases between.

About this clone itself: A read error may account for a junction end that differs from germline. The chain uses TRBV7-7 and TRBJ2-3; TRBD1 agrees at 9 bases. This CDR3 is 16 amino acids long. CDR1 is SSHAT, CDR2 FNYEAQ, per germline (reference sequence). The chain's CDR3 is CASSATGTGTTDTQYF. CDR3 nucleotide sequence: TGTGCTAGCAGCGCAACCGGGACAGGGACTACAGATACGCAGTATTTT.

V gene TRBV5-1 combines with J gene TRBJ2-3; 7 bases line up with TRBD2. CDR1 and CDR2 (germline): SGHRS, YFSETQ. Trimming cost V 0 bases and J 5 bases; bases outside gene matches: 3. The CDR3 is 14 amino acids. The CDR3: CASSLEGRGDTQYF. The CDR3 region has the DNA TGCGCCAGCAGCTTGGAAGGGAGGGGAGATACGCAGTATTTT. Full variable domain (remainder filled in from reference TRBV5-1 and TRBJ2-3): KAGVTQTPRYLIKTRGQQVTLSCSPISGHRSVSWYQQTPGQGLQFLFEYFSETQRNKGNFPGRFSGRQFSNSRSEMNVSTLELGDSALYLCASSLEGRGDTQYFGPGTRLTVL.

The chain recombines TRBV12-3 or TRBV12-4 with TRBJ1-2, with D maybe TRBD1 (5 bases). Trimming left V 4 bases short and J 6 bases short, with 9 bases between. This CDR3 is built from 12 residues. DNA for the CDR3: TGTGCCAGCAGTTCGTGGGGGGATGGCTACACCTTC. Its protein product is CASSSWGDGYTF.

This sequence joins TRBV19 and TRBJ2-5, with TRBD2 matching over 9 bases. This CDR3 has 14 amino acids. V lost 4 bases to trimming and J lost 4 bases; unmatched junction nucleotides: 4. Germline assignment: CDR1 LNHDA and CDR2 SQIVND (reference sequence). In DNA form, the CDR3 reads TGTGCCAGTAGTAAACTAGCGGGTTTAGAGACCCAGTACTTC. Its protein is CASSKLAGLETQYF.

The chain employs TRBV9 and TRBJ2-1, with D uncertain. V was pared by 8 bases and J by 4 bases, with 19 bases between. The CDR3 loop spans 15 amino acids. In germline, CDR1 is SGDLS, CDR2 YYNGEE. The CDR3 DNA reads as TGTGCCAGTACCCCCGGTCTAACCGATTACAATGAGCAGTTCTTC. It is translated as CASTPGLTDYNEQFF.

This rearrangement joins TRBV25-1 to TRBJ1-4; D is unclear. V gave up 0 bases and J gave up 5 bases, with 10 bases separating them. Per the germline V gene, CDR1 is MGHDK and CDR2 is SYGVNS. CDR3 length: 15 amino acids. The CDR3 spells CASSEYLPLNEKLFF. The CDR3 DNA follows: TGTGCCAGCAGTGAATATCTCCCCCTCAATGAAAAACTGTTTTTT.

The rearrangement links TRBV3-1 (or the pseudogene TRBV3-2) to TRBJ2-7; TRBD1 might be the D (6 bases). This CDR3 is 15 amino acids long. V dropped 4 bases and J dropped 7 bases, with 20 bases sitting between them. Germline CDR1 and CDR2: LGHDT and YNNKEL (reference sequence). The CDR3 DNA sequence: TGTGCCAGCAGCCCCGCGGTGGGGGCCCCCGGGGAGCAGTACTTC. It codes for CASSPAVGAPGEQYF.

The CDR3 bases are TGTGCCAGCAGTTTATTGGAACTAGCGGGAGGGGCTGAGTGGGGCGAGCAGTACTTC. It encodes CASSLLELAGGAEWGEQYF. The J gene is TRBJ2-7, the V gene TRBV28, with TRBD2 identical over 13 bases. V shed 1 base and J 6 bases; nucleotides not matched to a gene: 15. Per the germline V gene, CDR1 is MDHEN and CDR2 is SYDVKM. The length of the CDR3 is 19 residues.

The genes are TRBV18 and TRBJ2-7; the match to TRBD2 covers 14 bases. V shed 8 bases, J shed 5 bases, and the junction held 5 bases outside the gene matches. This CDR3 spans 14 amino acids. Germline loops: CDR1 KGHSH, CDR2 LQKENI. The CDR3 DNA sequence: TGTGCCAGCAGACCGGGACTAGCGGGAGACGAGCAGTACTTC. Protein: CASRPGLAGDEQYF.

This rearrangement joins TRBV7-2 to TRBJ2-7, with 7 positions matching TRBD1. The CDR3 sequence is 15 residues long. The germline V gene has CDR1 SGHTA and CDR2 FQGNSA. J gave up 2 bases and V 5 bases, and 9 bases lay outside the gene matches. CDR3 DNA: TGTGCCAGCAGCCCTGTCACAGGGGAGACCTACGAGCAGTACTTC. It yields the protein CASSPVTGETYEQYF.

This chain connects TRBV28 to TRBJ1-4, with D possibly TRBD1 on 5 matching bases. V was trimmed by 5 bases and J by 1 base, leaving 14 bases between them. The CDR3 consists of 16 residues. CDR1 is MDHEN, CDR2 SYDVKM, per germline. CDR3 protein: CASSPRGTETNEKLFF. The CDR3 region has the DNA TGTGCCAGCAGTCCGCGCGGGACGGAAACTAATGAAAAACTGTTTTTT.

This clone was observed a handful of times. The genes are TRBV30 and TRBJ2-1; 7 bases align to TRBD2. V gave up 5 bases and J gave up 7 bases; unmatched junction bases: 11. From germline, CDR1 is GTSNPN and CDR2 SVGIG (reference sequence). CDR3 size: 14 residues. The CDR3 nucleotides read TGTGCCTGGGCGGGAACGGGAGCGGGGAATGAGCAGTTCTTC. Its translation is CAWAGTGAGNEQFF.

The chain links TRBV5-6 to TRBJ1-6, with 12 bases lining up with TRBD1. This CDR3 spans 16 amino acids. Germline-derived CDR1 and CDR2 are SGHDT and YYEEEE. Losses at the gene ends were 4 bases for V and 7 bases for J; bases not matched to a gene: 6. CDR3 residues: CASSRGTGGLNSPLHF. The CDR3 DNA follows: TGTGCCAGCAGCCGCGGGACAGGGGGCCTAAATTCACCCCTCCACTTT.